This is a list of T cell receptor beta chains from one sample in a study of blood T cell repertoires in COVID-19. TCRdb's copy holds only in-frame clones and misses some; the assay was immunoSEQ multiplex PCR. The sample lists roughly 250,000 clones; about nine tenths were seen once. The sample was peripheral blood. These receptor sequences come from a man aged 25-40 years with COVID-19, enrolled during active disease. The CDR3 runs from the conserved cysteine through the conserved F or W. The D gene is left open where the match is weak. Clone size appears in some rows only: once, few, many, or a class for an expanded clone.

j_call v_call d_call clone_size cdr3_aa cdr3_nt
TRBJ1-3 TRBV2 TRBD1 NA CASSSGTGGSAAGNTIYF TGTGCCAGCAGTTCCGGGACAGGGGGGTCAGCGGCTGGAAACACCATATATTTT
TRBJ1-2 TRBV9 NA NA CASSVDRANYGYTF TGTGCCAGCAGCGTAGACAGGGCCAACTATGGCTACACCTTC
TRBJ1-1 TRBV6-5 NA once CASSYSTRLGTEAFF TGTGCCAGCAGTTACTCGACACGGCTCGGCACTGAAGCTTTCTTT
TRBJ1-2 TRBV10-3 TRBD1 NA CASTGGGYGYTF TGTGCCAGCACAGGGGGCGGCTATGGCTACACCTTC
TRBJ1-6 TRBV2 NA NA CASSEAGAGNSPLHF TGTGCCAGCAGTGAAGCGGGTGCAGGGAATTCACCCCTCCACTTT
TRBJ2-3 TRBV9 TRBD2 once CASSVGLAGGPYRDTQYF TGTGCCAGCAGCGTAGGTCTAGCGGGGGGCCCCTATCGCGATACGCAGTATTTT
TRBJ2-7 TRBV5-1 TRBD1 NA CASSPTGGEYEQYF TGCGCCAGCAGCCCGACAGGGGGCGAGTACGAGCAGTACTTC
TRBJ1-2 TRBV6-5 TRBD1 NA CASSYRGQGEKHTF TGTGCCAGCAGTTACCGGGGACAGGGGGAAAAGCACACCTTC
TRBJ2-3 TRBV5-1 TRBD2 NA CASSPGGSTSTDTQYF TGCGCCAGCAGCCCGGGGGGATCCACTAGCACAGATACGCAGTATTTT
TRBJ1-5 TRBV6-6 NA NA CASSYSRTGNQPQHF TGTGCCAGCAGTTACTCGAGAACGGGCAATCAGCCCCAGCATTTT
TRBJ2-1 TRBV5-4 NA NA CASSLERATYNEQFF TGTGCCAGCAGCTTGGAGCGGGCCACCTACAATGAGCAGTTCTTC
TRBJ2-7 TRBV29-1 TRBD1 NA CSAGQGFHEQYF TGCAGCGCGGGACAGGGGTTCCACGAGCAGTACTTC
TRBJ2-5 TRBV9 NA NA CASSVFGDQETQYF TGTGCCAGCAGCGTTTTCGGGGACCAAGAGACCCAGTACTTC
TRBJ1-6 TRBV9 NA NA CASSLRVGASDSPLHF TGTGCCAGCAGCCTACGGGTGGGGGCGTCAGATTCACCCCTCCACTTT
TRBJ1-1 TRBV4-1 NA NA CASSQLTSDEAFF TGCGCCAGCAGCCAGTTGACATCGGATGAAGCTTTCTTT
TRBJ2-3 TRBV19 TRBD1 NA CASSIGDRGGTDTQYF TGTGCCAGTAGTATAGGGGACAGGGGAGGCACAGATACGCAGTATTTT
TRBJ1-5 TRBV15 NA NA CATSREPRLANQPQHF TGTGCCACCAGCAGAGAGCCGCGGCTGGCGAATCAGCCCCAGCATTTT
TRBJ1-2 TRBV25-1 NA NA CASSSPRGSWYGYTF TGTGCCAGCAGCTCCCCTAGGGGGTCGTGGTATGGCTACACCTTC
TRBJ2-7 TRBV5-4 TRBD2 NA CASSTGLAGDFYEQYF TGTGCCAGCAGCACGGGACTAGCGGGGGACTTCTACGAGCAGTACTTC
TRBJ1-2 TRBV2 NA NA CASSSRQSDGYTF TGTGCCAGCAGCTCCAGACAGTCAGATGGCTACACCTTC
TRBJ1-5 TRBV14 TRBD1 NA CASSQGTGRNQPQHF TGTGCCAGCAGCCAAGGGACAGGTCGAAATCAGCCCCAGCATTTT
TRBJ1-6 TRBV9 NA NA CASSPGGGRGGSLHF TGTGCCAGCAGCCCCGGGGGGGGCAGGGGTGGTTCCCTCCACTTT
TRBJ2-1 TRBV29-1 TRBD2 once CSVGPDRGLAGNEQFF TGCAGCGTGGGTCCGGACCGTGGACTAGCGGGGAATGAGCAGTTCTTC
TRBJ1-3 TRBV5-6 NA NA CASSRTLRLSSGNTIYF TGTGCCAGCAGCCGGACACTAAGGTTGAGCTCTGGAAACACCATATATTTT
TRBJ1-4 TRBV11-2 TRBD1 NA CASSPDRGWAKLFF TGTGCCAGCAGCCCCGACAGGGGATGGGCAAAACTGTTTTTT
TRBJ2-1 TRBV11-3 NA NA CASSLVRSSHEQFF TGTGCCAGCAGCTTAGTAAGGTCTAGCCATGAGCAGTTCTTC